This T cell receptor (beta chain) derives from a study of T cells after yellow fever vaccination. Study context: SMART-Seq v4 Ultra Low Input prepared the low-cell-number fractions.

A remark on this clonotype: Antigen specificity is unknown.

TCRdb re-called the 5' RACE reads with MiXCR, one entry per CDR3 protein. Of some 260,000 distinct CDR3 sequences listed, about 5.2% are singletons. The CDR3 is 17 residues long. V was clipped by 0 bases and J by 7 bases; unmatched bases: 9. CDR1 LGHNA and CDR2 YSLEER come from the germline V gene. Broader study findings: The appearance of a small share of clonotypes in both CD4 and CD8 compartments was observed. Re-detected after boosting: most primary clones, 96% of CD4 and 80% to 90% of CD8.

This rearrangement joins TRBV4-3 to TRBJ2-3; 11 bases agree with TRBD2. The TCR comes from a man between 18 and 35 years old who received the YFV17D yellow fever vaccine. The source was CD4+ T cells sorted from PBMCs, collected on the day of the yellow fever booster vaccination. CDR3 nucleotide sequence: TGCGCCAGCAGCCAAGAGTTACTAGCGGGGGTTACATATACGCAGTATTTT. Its translation is CASSQELLAGVTYTQYF.